These 3 T cell receptor beta chains share one sample of origin, sequenced in a study of cytomegalovirus exposure and HLA in healthy donors. Primers included in the PCR were 60 Vbeta and 13 Jbeta primers. Sequencing was performed with immunoSEQ multiplex PCR; in TCRdb, only in-frame clones are kept and a portion is missing. The table has almost 65,000 clones, under 85% seen once. Sequenced material: PBMCs. The source of these receptors is a male donor in good health and CMV-seropositive.

This chain links TRBV11-2 with TRBJ2-5; possible D gene TRBD1, 5 bases. This CDR3 has 18 residues. Trimming removed 5 bases from V and 5 bases from J, with 27 bases in between. CDR1 and CDR2 from the germline V gene are SGHAT and FQNNGV. As DNA, the CDR3 is TGTGCCAGCAGCCCTAACCCCCGACAGCTTGGGATGTTGGAGACCCAGTACTTC. Amino acids: CASSPNPRQLGMLETQYF.

CDR3 coding DNA: TGCGCCATAGAGACAGGGGTAAGTAGTTTGTTCGGGAAGAAGGACACTGAAGCTTTCTTT. Protein product: CAIETGVSSLFGKKDTEAFF. The chain joins TRBV10-1 to TRBJ1-1; 8 nucleotides line up with TRBD1. CDR1 is WNHNN and CDR2 is SYGVQD in the germline V gene (reference sequence). The CDR3 is 20 amino acids. V gave up 10 bases and J gave up 3 bases; unmatched junction bases: 28.

The chain combines TRBV18 with TRBJ1-2; 11 bases line up with TRBD1. This CDR3 is 15 amino acids long. Looked up from germline, CDR1 is KGHSH and CDR2 is LQKENI. Trimming cost V 2 bases and J 4 bases; bases outside gene matches: 3. CDR3 bases: TGTGCCAGCTCACCATTGGACAGGGGGCTCTATGGCTACACCTTC. Protein product: CASSPLDRGLYGYTF.